This T cell receptor (beta chain) came from a study of T cell repertoires in cytomegalovirus infection. This clonotype was detected only a few times. Its cognate antigen is unknown. TCRdb called the reads again in MiXCR, with one record for every CDR3 protein. This table has approximately 990,000 distinct CDR3 sequences, around 32% appearing once. The sample was cultured CD8+ T cells from PBMCs, taken from culture after CMV antigen stimulation. The receptor comes from a human donor in good health (CMV status not recorded). Some clones in this sample may be carry-over from other donors' samples.

The CDR3 sequence: CASSPFGGYTGELFF. CDR3 nucleotide sequence: TGTGCCAGCAGTCCGTTTGGGGGCTACACCGGGGAGCTGTTTTTT. V and J are TRBV12-3 or TRBV12-4 and TRBJ2-2, with D perhaps TRBD1 (6 bases). This CDR3 has 15 amino acids. Deletions cut 5 bases from V and 3 bases from J, with 13 bases between.